The rows below give T cell receptor beta chains drawn from one sample of a study of cytomegalovirus exposure and HLA in healthy donors. Method: immunoSEQ multiplex PCR; TCRdb's copy keeps in-frame clones and lacks some. The sample has roughly 100,000 clones; over 60% are singletons. The sample comprised PBMCs. The source is a woman between 45 and 65 years old in good health and CMV-seropositive. CDR3s include the opening cysteine and the closing phenylalanine or tryptophan. Fields, in order: clone size, D gene, J gene, V gene, CDR3 protein, CDR3 DNA. The D gene is left open where the match is weak. Clone size is given for some rows only: seen once, a few or many times, or a class if the clone is expanded.

once | TRBD1 | TRBJ2-6 | TRBV7-9 | CASSSDRVLSGANVLTF | TGTGCCAGCAGCTCGGACAGGGTGTTATCGGGGGCCAACGTCCTGACTTTC
- | - | TRBJ2-3 | TRBV12-5 | CASGPIRGAQSTDTQYF | TGTGCTAGTGGTCCCATTCGGGGGGCGCAAAGCACAGATACGCAGTATTTT
- | TRBD1 | TRBJ1-2 | TRBV6-6 | CASSSFGQGDGYTF | TGTGCCAGCAGTTCCTTCGGACAGGGGGATGGCTACACCTTC
- | - | TRBJ2-5 | TRBV7-8 | CASSSTVYQETQYF | TGTGCCAGCAGCTCCACGGTGTACCAAGAGACCCAGTACTTC
once | - | TRBJ1-2 | TRBV9 | CASSVAFSRARFAYGYTF | TGTGCCAGCAGCGTAGCTTTTAGCAGGGCCCGATTTGCGTATGGCTACACCTTC
- | TRBD2 | TRBJ2-3 | TRBV9 | CASSVERGGSRNTQYF | TGTGCCAGCAGCGTCGAACGGGGGGGGAGTAGGAATACGCAGTATTTT
few | TRBD2 | TRBJ2-1 | TRBV7-9 | CASSSIRGVSSYNEQFF | TGTGCCAGCAGCTCAATACGGGGGGTCAGCTCCTACAATGAGCAGTTCTTC
- | - | TRBJ2-7 | TRBV6-6 | CASARVSYEQYF | TGTGCCAGCGCGAGGGTCTCCTACGAGCAGTACTTC
- | - | TRBJ1-2 | TRBV19 | CASSTQGTSLYGYTF | TGTGCCAGTAGTACCCAGGGAACCTCATTATATGGCTACACCTTC
- | - | TRBJ2-2 | TRBV5-1 | CASSSAPDSQTTGELFF | TGCGCCAGCAGCTCCGCCCCTGACAGCCAGACCACCGGGGAGCTGTTTTTT
- | - | TRBJ2-7 | TRBV19 | CASSPSTGLEQYF | TGTGCCAGTAGTCCCTCAACAGGGCTCGAGCAGTACTTC
- | - | TRBJ1-1 | TRBV7-2 | CASSQRGGNTEAFF | TGTGCCAGCAGCCAACGGGGGGGTAACACTGAAGCTTTCTTT
- | TRBD2 | TRBJ2-1 | TRBV28 | CASSLSGGAIEQFF | TGTGCCAGCAGTCTTAGCGGGGGGGCCATTGAGCAGTTCTTC
- | - | TRBJ2-1 | TRBV19 | CASSMRAGPNEQFF | TGTGCCAGTAGTATGCGGGCGGGGCCCAATGAGCAGTTCTTC
- | - | TRBJ2-2 | TRBV27 | CASSPEFVTGELFF | TGTGCCAGCAGTCCCGAGTTTGTCACCGGGGAGCTGTTTTTT
- | - | TRBJ2-5 | TRBV28 | CASSSTSRGETQYF | TGTGCCAGCAGTTCCACCTCCCGGGGAGAGACCCAGTACTTC